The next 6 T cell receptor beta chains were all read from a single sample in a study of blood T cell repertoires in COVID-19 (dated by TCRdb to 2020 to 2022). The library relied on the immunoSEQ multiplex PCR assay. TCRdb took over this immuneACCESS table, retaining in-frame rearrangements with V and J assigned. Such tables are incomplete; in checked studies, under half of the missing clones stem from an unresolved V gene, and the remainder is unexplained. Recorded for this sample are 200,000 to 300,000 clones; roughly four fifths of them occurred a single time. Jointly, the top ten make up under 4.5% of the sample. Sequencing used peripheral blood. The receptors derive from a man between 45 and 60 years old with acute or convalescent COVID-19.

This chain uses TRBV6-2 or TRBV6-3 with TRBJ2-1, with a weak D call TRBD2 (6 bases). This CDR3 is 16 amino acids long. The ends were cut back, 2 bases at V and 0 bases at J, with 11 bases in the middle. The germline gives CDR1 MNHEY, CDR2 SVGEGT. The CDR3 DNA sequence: TGTGCCAGCAGTTACGGAGGGGCTAACTCCTACAATGAGCAGTTCTTC. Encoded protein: CASSYGGANSYNEQFF.

CDR3 protein: CASTFGGSDGYTF. CDR3 DNA sequence: TGTGCCAGCACTTTCGGGGGGTCAGATGGCTACACCTTC. This chain links TRBV12-3 or TRBV12-4 with TRBJ1-2; perhaps TRBD1 as D (5 bases). CDR3 length: 13 residues. Trimming cost V 7 bases and J 6 bases, with 15 bases left between them.

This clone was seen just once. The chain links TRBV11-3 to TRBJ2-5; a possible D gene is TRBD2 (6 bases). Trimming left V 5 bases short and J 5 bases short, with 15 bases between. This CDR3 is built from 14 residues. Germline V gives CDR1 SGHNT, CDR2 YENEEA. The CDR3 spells CASSRRGEGETQYF. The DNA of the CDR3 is TGTGCCAGCAGCCGGCGGGGCGAGGGGGAGACCCAGTACTTC. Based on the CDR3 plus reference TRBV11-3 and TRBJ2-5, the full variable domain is EAGVVQSPRYKIIEKKQPVAFWCNPISGHNTLYWYLQNLGQGPELLIRYENEEAVDDSQLPKDRFSAERLKGVDSTLKIQPAELGDSAVYLCASSRRGEGETQYFGPGTRLLVL.

The CDR3 coding sequence is TGTGCCAGCAGCTATCAACCGGGTCTAAGCACAGATACGCAGTATTTT. Encoded protein: CASSYQPGLSTDTQYF. The V and J genes are TRBV11-2 and TRBJ2-3; D is undetermined. CDR3 length: 16 amino acids. Germline assignment: CDR1 SGHAT and CDR2 FQNNGV. Deletions cut 4 bases from V and 0 bases from J, with 14 bases between.

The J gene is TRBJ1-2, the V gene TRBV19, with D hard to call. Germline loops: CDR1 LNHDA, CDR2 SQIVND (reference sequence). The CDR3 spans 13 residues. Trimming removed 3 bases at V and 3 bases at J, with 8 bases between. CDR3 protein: CASSISGDYGYTF. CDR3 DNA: TGTGCCAGTAGTATTTCGGGAGACTATGGCTACACCTTC.

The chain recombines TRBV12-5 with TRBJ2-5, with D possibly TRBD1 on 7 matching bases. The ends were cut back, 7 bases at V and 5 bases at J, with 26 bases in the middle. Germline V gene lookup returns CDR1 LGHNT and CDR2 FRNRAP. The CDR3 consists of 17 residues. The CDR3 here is CASAGQGGGTRRETQYF. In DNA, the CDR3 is TGTGCTAGTGCCGGGCAGGGGGGAGGTACGAGGCGGGAGACCCAGTACTTC.